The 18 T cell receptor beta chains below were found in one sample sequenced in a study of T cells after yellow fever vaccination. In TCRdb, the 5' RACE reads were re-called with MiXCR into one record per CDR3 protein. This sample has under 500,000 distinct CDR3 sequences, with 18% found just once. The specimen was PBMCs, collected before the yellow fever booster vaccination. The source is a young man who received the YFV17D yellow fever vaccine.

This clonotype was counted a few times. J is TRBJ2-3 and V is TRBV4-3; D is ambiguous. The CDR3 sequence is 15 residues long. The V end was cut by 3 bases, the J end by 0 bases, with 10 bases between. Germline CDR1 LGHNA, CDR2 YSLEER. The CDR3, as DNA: TGCGCCAGCAGCCAGGTCGGGTATAGCACAGATACGCAGTATTTT. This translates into CASSQVGYSTDTQYF.

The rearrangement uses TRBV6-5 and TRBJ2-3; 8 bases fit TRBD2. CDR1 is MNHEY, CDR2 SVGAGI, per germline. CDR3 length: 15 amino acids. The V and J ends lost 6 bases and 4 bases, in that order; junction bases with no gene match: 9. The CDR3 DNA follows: TGTGCCAGCAGCCTCACGGGGGGGCTACCAGATACGCAGTATTTT. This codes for CASSLTGGLPDTQYF.

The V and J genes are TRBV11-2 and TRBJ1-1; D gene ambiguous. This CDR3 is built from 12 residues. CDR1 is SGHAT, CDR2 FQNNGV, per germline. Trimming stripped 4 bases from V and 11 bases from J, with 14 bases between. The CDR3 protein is CASSSKGPGAFF. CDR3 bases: TGTGCCAGCAGCTCGAAGGGCCCGGGGGCTTTCTTT.

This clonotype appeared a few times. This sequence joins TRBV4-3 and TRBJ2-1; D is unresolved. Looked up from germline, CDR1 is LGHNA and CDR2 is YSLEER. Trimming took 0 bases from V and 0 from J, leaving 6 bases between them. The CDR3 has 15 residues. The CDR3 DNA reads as TGCGCCAGCAGCCAAGACGCAGCCTCCTACAATGAGCAGTTCTTC. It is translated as CASSQDAASYNEQFF.

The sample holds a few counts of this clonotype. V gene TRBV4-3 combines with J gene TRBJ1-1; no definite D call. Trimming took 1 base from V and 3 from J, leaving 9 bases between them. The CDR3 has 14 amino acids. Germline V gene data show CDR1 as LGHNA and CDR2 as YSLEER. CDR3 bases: TGCGCCAGCAGCCAAGCTCGTCCCGACACTGAAGCTTTCTTT. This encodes CASSQARPDTEAFF.

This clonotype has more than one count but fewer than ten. In DNA form, the CDR3 reads TGTGCCAGCAGTGAAGCCCTCCAGGCCTATGGCTACACCTTC. Protein: CASSEALQAYGYTF. V and J are TRBV6-1 and TRBJ1-2; D remains ambiguous. The CDR3 contains 14 residues. The germline V gene encodes CDR1 MNHNS and CDR2 SASEGT. Trimming removed 0 bases at V and 4 bases at J, with 9 bases between.

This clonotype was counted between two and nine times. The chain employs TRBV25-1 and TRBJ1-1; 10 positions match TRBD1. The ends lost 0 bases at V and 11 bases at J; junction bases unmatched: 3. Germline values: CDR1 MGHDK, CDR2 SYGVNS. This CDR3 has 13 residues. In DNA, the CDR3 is TGTGCCAGCAGTGAATACACGGGACAGGGGGCTTTCTTT. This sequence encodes CASSEYTGQGAFF.

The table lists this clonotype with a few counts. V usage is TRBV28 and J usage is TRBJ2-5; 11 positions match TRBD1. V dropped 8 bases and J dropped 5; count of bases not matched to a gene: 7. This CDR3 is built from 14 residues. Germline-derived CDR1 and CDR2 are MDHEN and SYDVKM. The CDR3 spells CASGTGGSGETQYF. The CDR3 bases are TGTGCCAGCGGGACAGGGGGGTCTGGGGAGACCCAGTACTTC. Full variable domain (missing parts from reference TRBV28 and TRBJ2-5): DVKVTQSSRYLVKRTGEKVFLECVQDMDHENMFWYRQDPGLGLRLIYFSYDVKMKEKGDIPEGYSVSREKKERFSLILESASTNQTSMYLCASGTGGSGETQYFGPGTRLLVL.

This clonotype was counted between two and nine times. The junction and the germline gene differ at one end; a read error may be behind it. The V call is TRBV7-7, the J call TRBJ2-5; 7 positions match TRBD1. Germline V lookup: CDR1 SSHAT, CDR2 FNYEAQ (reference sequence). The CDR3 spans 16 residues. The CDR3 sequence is CASSPMATTGQETQYF. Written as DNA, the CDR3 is TGTGCTAGCAGCCCGATGGCTACGACAGGGCAAGAGACCCAGTACTTC.

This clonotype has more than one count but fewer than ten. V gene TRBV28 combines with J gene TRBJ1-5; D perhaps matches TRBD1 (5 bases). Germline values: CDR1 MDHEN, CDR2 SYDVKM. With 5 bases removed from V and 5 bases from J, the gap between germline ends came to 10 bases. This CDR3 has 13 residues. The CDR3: CASSGGFDQPQHF. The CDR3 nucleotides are TGTGCCAGCAGTGGGGGGTTCGATCAGCCCCAGCATTTT. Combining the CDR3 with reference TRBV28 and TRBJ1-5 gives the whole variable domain DVKVTQSSRYLVKRTGEKVFLECVQDMDHENMFWYRQDPGLGLRLIYFSYDVKMKEKGDIPEGYSVSREKKERFSLILESASTNQTSMYLCASSGGFDQPQHFGDGTRLSIL.

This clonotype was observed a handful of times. CDR3 residues: CASTQQGLGNMNTEAFF. Written as DNA, the CDR3 is TGTGCCAGCACTCAACAGGGTTTGGGGAACATGAACACTGAAGCTTTCTTT. This chain uses TRBV6-5 with TRBJ1-1; weak D call: TRBD1 (6 bases). The CDR3 contains 17 residues. V was cut by 7 bases and J by 0 bases, with 21 bases left in between. Germline CDR1 and CDR2: MNHEY and SVGAGI.

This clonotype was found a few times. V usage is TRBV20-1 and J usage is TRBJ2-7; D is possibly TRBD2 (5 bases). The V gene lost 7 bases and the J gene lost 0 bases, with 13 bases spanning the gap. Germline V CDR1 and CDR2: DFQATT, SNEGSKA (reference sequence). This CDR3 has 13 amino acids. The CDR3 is CSVTKGSSYEQYV. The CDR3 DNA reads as TGCAGTGTCACAAAAGGGAGCTCCTACGAGCAGTACGTC.

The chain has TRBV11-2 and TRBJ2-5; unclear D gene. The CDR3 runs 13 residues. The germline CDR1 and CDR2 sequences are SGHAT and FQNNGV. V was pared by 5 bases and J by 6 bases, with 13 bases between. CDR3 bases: TGTGCCAGCAGCCTATCCCCGGTGAAGACCCAGTACTTC. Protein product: CASSLSPVKTQYF.

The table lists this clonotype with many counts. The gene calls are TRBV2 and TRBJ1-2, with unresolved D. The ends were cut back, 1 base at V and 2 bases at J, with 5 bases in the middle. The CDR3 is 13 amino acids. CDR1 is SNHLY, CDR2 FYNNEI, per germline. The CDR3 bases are TGTGCCAGCAGTGAAGGGGAGAACTATGGCTACACCTTC. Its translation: CASSEGENYGYTF.

CDR3 region: CASSLDRAPYNEQFF. CDR3 DNA: TGTGCCAGCAGCTTGGACAGGGCACCCTACAATGAGCAGTTCTTC. The chain is built from TRBV7-2 and TRBJ2-1; 8 positions agree with TRBD1. This CDR3 region has 15 residues. V trimming: 3 bases; J trimming: 2 bases; junction bases outside the gene matches: 3. CDR1 is SGHTA, CDR2 FQGNSA, per germline.

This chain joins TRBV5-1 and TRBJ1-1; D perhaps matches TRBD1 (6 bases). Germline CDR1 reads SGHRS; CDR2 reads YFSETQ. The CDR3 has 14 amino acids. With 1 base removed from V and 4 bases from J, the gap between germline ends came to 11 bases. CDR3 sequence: CASSLRGRVTEAFF. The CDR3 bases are TGCGCCAGCAGCTTGAGGGGGAGGGTCACTGAAGCTTTCTTT.

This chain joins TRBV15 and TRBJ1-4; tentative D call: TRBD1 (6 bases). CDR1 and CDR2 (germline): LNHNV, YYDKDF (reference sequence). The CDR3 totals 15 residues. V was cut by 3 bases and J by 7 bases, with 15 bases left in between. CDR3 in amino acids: CATSSVRGLSEKLFF. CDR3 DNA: TGTGCCACCAGCAGCGTTCGGGGGCTGAGTGAAAAACTGTTTTTT.

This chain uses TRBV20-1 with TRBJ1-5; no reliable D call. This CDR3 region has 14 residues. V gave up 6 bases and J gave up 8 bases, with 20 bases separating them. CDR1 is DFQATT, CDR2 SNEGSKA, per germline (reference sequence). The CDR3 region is CSARKGGPLEPQHF. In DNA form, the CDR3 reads TGCAGTGCGAGGAAAGGTGGACCCCTCGAGCCCCAGCATTTT.